One sample yielded the 21 T cell receptor beta chains listed below, sequenced in a study of T-cell memory formation after mild COVID-19. TCRdb redid the calling of the 5' RACE reads with MiXCR, one entry per CDR3 protein. The table includes 200,000 to 300,000 distinct CDR3 sequences, over 15% detected once. The sample taken for sequencing was PBMCs or a T cell subset sorted from them (not recorded which). The source of these receptors is a man in his late teens or twenties who had mild COVID-19 (a few samples of this study predate the infection). Cell type and time point are not known.

The gene calls are TRBV30 and TRBJ1-1; no firm D call. The CDR3 runs to 13 residues. V lost 1 base and J lost 0, with 6 bases in between. Germline CDR1 GTSNPN, CDR2 SVGIG (reference sequence). In DNA form, the CDR3 reads TGTGCCTGGAGTGAACTGATGAACACTGAAGCTTTCTTT. It is translated as CAWSELMNTEAFF.

There are a few counts of this clonotype. The chain combines TRBV12-3 or TRBV12-4 with TRBJ2-3, with a tentative D call TRBD1 (6 bases). This CDR3 spans 15 amino acids. V gave up 2 bases and J gave up 2 bases, with 11 bases separating them. The CDR3 spells CASSLHRVITDTQYF. The CDR3 DNA reads as TGTGCCAGCAGTTTACACAGGGTGATCACAGATACGCAGTATTTT.

This clonotype was detected only once. The chain links TRBV6-4 to TRBJ1-1; D perhaps matches TRBD1 (5 bases). Trimming shortened V by 5 bases and J by 4 bases, and 14 bases separated the two germline ends. CDR1 is MRHNA, CDR2 SNTAGT, per germline. The CDR3 consists of 14 residues. As DNA, the CDR3 is TGTGCCAGCAGTTCTAGTCCGGGGACCACTGAAGCTTTCTTT. Its protein product is CASSSSPGTTEAFF.

This chain links TRBV12-3 or TRBV12-4 with TRBJ1-2, with no clear D. The CDR3 has 14 amino acids. Trimming cost V 1 base and J 8 bases, with 14 bases left between them. The CDR3 reads CASSLEGIIGGYTF. The CDR3 DNA follows: TGTGCCAGCAGTTTAGAAGGGATCATCGGGGGCTACACCTTC.

This clonotype was observed a few times. This chain joins TRBV6-1 and TRBJ1-6, with D unclear. The CDR3 sequence is 13 residues long. Trimming shortened V by 3 bases and J by 8 bases, and 8 bases separated the two germline ends. Germline V gene data show CDR1 as MNHNS and CDR2 as SASEGT. The CDR3: CASSEASDSPLHF. For the CDR3, the DNA is TGTGCCAGCAGTGAGGCCTCAGATTCACCCCTCCACTTT.

This clonotype was observed a few times. The rearrangement links TRBV27 to TRBJ2-7, with 8 bases matching TRBD2. Germline V gives CDR1 MNHEY, CDR2 SMNVEV (reference sequence). CDR3 size: 14 residues. V lost 5 bases to trimming and J lost 4 bases; unmatched junction nucleotides: 7. As DNA, the CDR3 is TGTGCCAGCAGTCACAGACGGGAGGGATACGAGCAGTACTTC. Protein: CASSHRREGYEQYF.

This clonotype was seen a handful of times. The rearrangement uses TRBV3-1 and TRBJ2-3, with TRBD2 matching 10 bases. From germline, CDR1 is LGHDT and CDR2 YNNKEL (reference sequence). The CDR3 runs 17 residues. V trimming: 0 bases; J trimming: 6 bases; junction bases outside the gene matches: 9. For the CDR3, the DNA is TGTGCCAGCAGCCAAGAGGATAGAAGCGGGGGGGCCGATACGCAGTATTTT. Protein: CASSQEDRSGGADTQYF.

There are many counts of this clonotype. The rearrangement links TRBV5-1 to TRBJ2-7; a weak D match, TRBD2 (5 bases). CDR1 is SGHRS, CDR2 YFSETQ, per germline. This CDR3 contains 14 residues. V was shortened by 3 bases and J by 0 bases, with 10 bases between the two germline ends. CDR3 in DNA: TGCGCCAGCAGCTCAGAAGGGAGCTCCTACGAGCAGTACTTC. It yields the protein CASSSEGSSYEQYF.

This clonotype was seen more than once but under ten times. The chain combines TRBV28 with TRBJ2-7, with 10 positions matching TRBD1. Germline V gene lookup returns CDR1 MDHEN and CDR2 SYDVKM. This CDR3 spans 13 amino acids. The J segment lost 7 bases and the V segment lost 9 bases, leaving 9 bases of the junction unmatched. The CDR3 spells CASTKTGGGEQYV. CDR3 DNA: TGTGCCAGTACTAAGACAGGGGGCGGTGAGCAGTACGTC.

This clonotype occurred many times. The CDR3: CASSLTGSDGYTF. CDR3 nucleotides: TGTGCCAGCAGTTTAACTGGGAGTGATGGCTACACCTTC. The chain carries TRBV12-3 or TRBV12-4 and TRBJ1-2; D not certain. This CDR3 spans 13 amino acids. Trimming pared 2 bases from V and 6 bases from J, leaving 10 bases between.

The chain is built from TRBV9 and TRBJ2-1; no clear D gene. Germline V CDR1 and CDR2: SGDLS, YYNGEE. CDR3 size: 14 residues. V lost 4 bases, J lost 7 bases, and 15 bases lay in between. CDR3 amino acids: CASSPSPNNNEQFF. The CDR3 nucleotides read TGTGCCAGCAGCCCTTCGCCGAATAATAATGAGCAGTTCTTC. Filled out from reference TRBV9 and TRBJ2-1, the complete variable domain reads DSGVTQTPKHLITATGQRVTLRCSPRSGDLSVYWYQQSLDQGLQFLIQYYNGEERAKGNILERFSAQQFPDLHSELNLSSLELGDSALYFCASSPSPNNNEQFFGPGTRLTVL.

The chain is built from TRBV7-2 and TRBJ2-1; 9 nucleotides line up with TRBD2. This CDR3 region has 15 residues. Per the germline V gene, CDR1 is SGHTA and CDR2 is FQGNSA. Unmatched junction bases numbered 4, after V lost 1 base and J lost 6 bases. The chain's CDR3 is CASSLVASGANEQFF. The CDR3, as DNA: TGTGCCAGCAGCTTAGTGGCTAGCGGGGCCAATGAGCAGTTCTTC.

The chain links TRBV21-1 to TRBJ2-2; TRBD1 is the table's D call and was not checked against the DNA. TRBV21-1 is tagged as a pseudogene. CDR3 length equals 16 residues. The CDR3 DNA is TGTGCCAGCAGCAAAATTACACAGGTGAACACCGGGGAGCTGTTTTTT. Translation gives CASSKITQVNTGELFF.

The chain is built from TRBV4-3 and TRBJ1-4; D is perhaps TRBD1 (5 bases). Trimming took 0 bases from V and 5 from J, leaving 19 bases between them. The CDR3 has 18 amino acids. Germline values: CDR1 LGHNA, CDR2 YSLEER. The CDR3 nucleotides are TGCGCCAGCAGCCAAGAGCCTTACAGGACCCGAGGGAATGAAAAACTGTTTTTT. It codes for CASSQEPYRTRGNEKLFF.

This sequence joins TRBV6-2 or TRBV6-3 and TRBJ2-7; D gene ambiguous. The germline V gene encodes CDR1 MNHEY and CDR2 SVGEGT. V was trimmed by 5 bases and J by 0 bases, leaving 14 bases between them. The CDR3 runs 15 residues. Here the CDR3 reads CASSHDPYLSYEQYV. CDR3 sequence (DNA): TGTGCCAGCAGTCACGACCCCTACCTCTCCTACGAGCAGTACGTC.

The rearrangement uses TRBV6-5 and TRBJ2-1; 7 bases are a match to TRBD2. This CDR3 contains 17 residues. Trimming removed 0 bases from V and 0 bases from J; junction bases left unmatched: 5. Germline V lookup: CDR1 MNHEY, CDR2 SVGAGI. CDR3 amino acids: CASSYSSGADSYNEQFF. The CDR3 DNA follows: TGTGCCAGCAGTTACTCGAGCGGGGCCGACTCCTACAATGAGCAGTTCTTC.

This clonotype showed up just a few times. The chain couples TRBV4-3 to TRBJ2-7, with 7 bases lining up with TRBD2. There are 13 residues in the CDR3. Germline CDR1 LGHNA, CDR2 YSLEER. Trimming removed 5 bases from V and 3 bases from J; junction bases left unmatched: 4. The CDR3 DNA follows: TGCGCCAGCAGCGCGAAGCGGGGCTACGAGCAGTACTTC. It codes for CASSAKRGYEQYF.

V and J are TRBV12-3 or TRBV12-4 and TRBJ2-3, with D hard to call. With 1 base removed from V and 4 bases from J, the gap between germline ends came to 6 bases. This CDR3 is 13 amino acids long. The CDR3 region is CASSLVRPDTQYF. In DNA, the CDR3 is TGTGCCAGCAGTTTAGTTCGCCCAGATACGCAGTATTTT.

The chain carries TRBV28 and TRBJ2-7, with 7 nucleotides matching TRBD2. The CDR3 runs 14 residues. The germline CDR1 and CDR2 sequences are MDHEN and SYDVKM. V was clipped by 8 bases and J by 3 bases; unmatched bases: 10. In DNA form, the CDR3 reads TGTGCCAGCGGTGGGGGGGAATCGCGCTACGAGCAGTACGTC. As protein: CASGGGESRYEQYV.

The chain combines TRBV7-9 with TRBJ1-1, with TRBD1 identical over 9 bases. Germline V gives CDR1 SEHNR, CDR2 FQNEAQ (reference sequence). V lost 5 bases and J lost 4; bases outside the gene matches: 2. The CDR3 sequence is 13 residues long. For the CDR3, the DNA is TGTGCCAGCAGCGGGGACAGGGCCACTGAAGCTTTCTTT. Encoded protein: CASSGDRATEAFF. Based on the CDR3 plus reference TRBV7-9 and TRBJ1-1, the full variable domain is DTGVSQNPRHKITKRGQNVTFRCDPISEHNRLYWYRQTLGQGPEFLTYFQNEAQLEKSRLLSDRFSAERPKGSFSTLEIQRTEQGDSAMYLCASSGDRATEAFFGQGTRLTVV.

This clonotype has ten or more counts. The chain carries TRBV20-1 and TRBJ2-2, with D uncertain. CDR3 length: 12 amino acids. From germline, CDR1 is DFQATT and CDR2 SNEGSKA (reference sequence). The V gene lost 3 bases and the J gene lost 6 bases, with 8 bases spanning the gap. The CDR3 DNA sequence: TGCAGTGCTAGTCCCGGGTCCGGGGAGCTGTTTTTT. It is translated as CSASPGSGELFF.